This T cell receptor beta chain was identified in a study of T cell repertoires in cytomegalovirus infection. As for the study in general: Public TCR beta signatures were indicative of both CMV infection and a matching HLA type. Study observations and caveats: There were HLA-C-restricted CMV-specific TCR beta clonotypes dominating the ex vivo response. Totalled public TCR beta family frequency picked out people who carried CMV plus the relevant HLA.

Ten or more counts support this clonotype. The target antigen is unknown. The length of the CDR3 is 17 residues. Germline V gene lookup returns CDR1 MDHEN and CDR2 SYDVKM. Deletions cut 5 bases from V and 5 bases from J, with 25 bases between. TCRdb redid the calling of the reads with MiXCR, one entry per CDR3 protein. The sample contains more than 250,000 distinct CDR3 sequences, roughly 13% of which appear only once. V is TRBV28 and J is TRBJ2-7; weak D call: TRBD2 (6 bases). The specimen was PBMCs. The source of this sequence is a human donor in good health (CMV status not recorded). Some clones in this sample may be carry-over from other donors' samples. The CDR3 nucleotides read TGTGCCAGCAGTGGGGTAAGGACTATTCAAATCCCCGACGAGCAGTACTTC. Protein: CASSGVRTIQIPDEQYF.